Listed here are 16 T cell receptor beta chains from one sample, sequenced in a study of neurological immune-mediated disorders. A single record per CDR3 protein comes from TCRdb applying MiXCR to the 5' RACE reads. The sample consists of under 80,000 distinct CDR3 sequences, roughly 13% of them appearing once. The sample comprised PBMCs. The receptors shown here come from a woman in her forties or fifties in good health.

As regards this clonotype: A read error is possible here, since a much larger clone lies one base away. The rearrangement joins TRBV5-1 to TRBJ2-1, with 12 bases matching TRBD1. V gave up 4 bases and J gave up 8 bases; unmatched junction bases: 7. CDR3 length: 15 amino acids. CDR1 and CDR2 from the germline V gene are SGHRS and YFSETQ. CDR3 coding DNA: TGCGCCAGCAGCCTTCGGGACAGGGGGCAAGATGAGCAGTTCTTC. Translation gives CASSLRDRGQDEQFF.

This clonotype was observed at least ten times. V is TRBV20-1 and J is TRBJ2-3; D might be TRBD1 (6 bases). CDR3 length: 14 amino acids. The V end was cut by 4 bases, the J end by 2 bases, with 13 bases between. Germline-derived CDR1 and CDR2 are DFQATT and SNEGSKA (reference sequence). The DNA for the CDR3 is TGCAGTGCTATAGGGACACCCGACACAGATACGCAGTATTTT. This translates into CSAIGTPDTDTQYF.

Details on this clonotype: This could be a read error, since a much larger clone is one nucleotide away. The CDR3 loop is CSARDITGYQETQYF. DNA for the CDR3: TGCAGTGCTAGAGATATCACAGGGTACCAAGAGACCCAGTACTTC. This chain connects TRBV20-1 to TRBJ2-5; a weak D match, TRBD1 (6 bases). V lost 0 bases to trimming and J lost 0 bases, with 11 bases between them. Per germline, CDR1 DFQATT and CDR2 SNEGSKA (reference sequence). CDR3 length equals 15 residues.

This clonotype was recorded many times. The J gene is TRBJ2-7, the V gene TRBV6-2 or TRBV6-3; TRBD2 agrees at 8 bases. This CDR3 contains 14 residues. Unmatched junction bases numbered 4, after V lost 6 bases and J lost 0 bases. Germline V CDR1 and CDR2: MNHEY, SVGEGT. The CDR3 is CASSNSGTSYEQYF. CDR3 DNA sequence: TGTGCCAGCAGCAATAGCGGGACCTCCTACGAGCAGTACTTC.

The table lists this clonotype with many counts. The chain joins TRBV5-1 to TRBJ2-1; 7 bases fit TRBD2. The V and J ends lost 0 bases and 7 bases, in that order; junction bases with no gene match: 13. CDR1 and CDR2 (germline): SGHRS, YFSETQ. This CDR3 has 17 residues. The CDR3 sequence: CASSLGAGRERINEQFF. The CDR3 DNA reads TGCGCCAGCAGCTTGGGCGCGGGGAGGGAGCGCATAAATGAGCAGTTCTTC.

The chain employs TRBV29-1 and TRBJ1-1; D call uncertain. Trimming left V 8 bases short and J 0 bases short, with 13 bases between. This CDR3 is 13 amino acids long. CDR1 is SQVTM and CDR2 is ANQGSEA in the germline V gene. CDR3 bases: TGCAGCACGCAATCACAGATGAACACTGAAGCTTTCTTT. It is translated as CSTQSQMNTEAFF.

In regard to this clonotype: An end of the junction does not agree with germline; a read error may underlie this. This chain's CDR3 is CASSLVGQSYYEQFF. The DNA of the CDR3 is TGCGCCAGCAGCTTGGTGGGACAGTCCTACTATGAGCAGTTCTTC. The chain uses TRBV5-1 and TRBJ2-1, with 7 bases identical to TRBD1. Looked up from germline, CDR1 is SGHRS and CDR2 is YFSETQ. The CDR3 length is 15 residues.

Ten or more counts support this clonotype. The chain joins TRBV28 to TRBJ2-1; 10 nucleotides agree with TRBD1. Germline V gene sequence: CDR1 MDHEN, CDR2 SYDVKM. The CDR3 length is 16 residues. After removal of 6 bases from V and 4 bases from J, the junction contained 9 bases not matched to a gene. CDR3 loop: CASRTRQGARYNEQFF. The CDR3 nucleotides are TGTGCCAGCAGGACTAGACAGGGGGCTCGGTACAATGAGCAGTTCTTC.

This clonotype was recorded at least ten times. The chain employs TRBV5-1 and TRBJ2-1; 8 nucleotides agree with TRBD1. The germline gives CDR1 SGHRS, CDR2 YFSETQ. This CDR3 spans 15 amino acids. With V trimmed by 0 bases and J by 5 bases, 4 bases remained unmatched. CDR3 sequence: CASSLGQGANNEQFF. In DNA form, the CDR3 reads TGCGCCAGCAGCTTGGGTCAGGGGGCAAACAATGAGCAGTTCTTC.

Comments on this clonotype: An end of the junction does not agree with germline; a read error may underlie this. The V call is TRBV27, the J call TRBJ2-2; tentatively, D is TRBD2 (5 bases). This CDR3 is built from 14 residues. Germline values: CDR1 MNHEY, CDR2 SMNVEV (reference sequence). The CDR3 coding sequence is TGTGCCAGCAGTTTCATGAGGAACACCGGGGAGTTGTTTTTT. This codes for CASSFMRNTGELFF.

In this sample, this clonotype turned up many times. The gene calls are TRBV20-1 and TRBJ1-1; D ambiguous. Trimming stripped 3 bases from V and 1 base from J, with 12 bases between. The CDR3 has 14 residues. CDR1 and CDR2 from the germline V gene are DFQATT and SNEGSKA (reference sequence). For the CDR3, the DNA is TGCAGTGCTAGGGAGAGAGAGACGAACACTGAAGCTTTCTTT. It codes for CSARERETNTEAFF.

This clonotype was detected only a few times. The chain uses TRBV12-5 and TRBJ1-2; 7 bases are shared with TRBD1. V was clipped by 6 bases and J by 1 base; unmatched bases: 8. Germline V gene sequence: CDR1 LGHNT, CDR2 FRNRAP. This CDR3 spans 15 amino acids. For the CDR3, the DNA is TGTGCTAGTGGAGAAGGGACAGCTAATAACTATGGCTACACCTTC. Protein: CASGEGTANNYGYTF.

This clonotype was seen only a few times. This chain joins TRBV5-1 and TRBJ1-5; D remains ambiguous. This CDR3 contains 13 residues. Between the trimmed V and J ends, which lost 4 bases and 7 bases, there was a span of 12 bases. In germline, CDR1 is SGHRS, CDR2 YFSETQ. The CDR3 DNA follows: TGCGCCAGCAGCCTGGATCTCGGGCAGCCCCAGCATTTT. This codes for CASSLDLGQPQHF.

Many counts were recorded for this clonotype. The V and J genes are TRBV29-1 and TRBJ1-1; 10 positions match TRBD1. Germline CDR1 reads SQVTM; CDR2 reads ANQGSEA. This CDR3 has 16 amino acids. J was trimmed by 1 base and V by 6 bases; bases with no gene match: 11. The DNA for the CDR3 is TGCAGCGTCATGAACCCGGGACAGGGGTCGAACACTGAAGCTTTCTTT. Protein sequence: CSVMNPGQGSNTEAFF.

This clonotype came up many times. This chain joins TRBV7-6 and TRBJ1-6, with D perhaps TRBD1 (5 bases). Germline assignment: CDR1 SGHVS and CDR2 FNYEAQ. V was clipped by 4 bases and J by 8 bases, with 18 bases between them. The CDR3 is made up of 16 amino acids. CDR3 in amino acids: CASSSSIGARDSPLHF. The CDR3 nucleotides read TGTGCCAGCAGCTCCTCTATTGGGGCTAGGGATTCACCCCTCCACTTT.

This clonotype was picked up many times. The chain joins TRBV29-1 to TRBJ1-1, with 7 bases that match TRBD1. The CDR3 is 12 amino acids. CDR1 is SQVTM and CDR2 is ANQGSEA in the germline V gene. The CDR3 loop reads CSAGQMNTEAFF. The CDR3, as DNA: TGCAGTGCGGGACAGATGAACACTGAAGCTTTCTTT. Supplemented by reference TRBV29-1 and TRBJ1-1, the full variable domain reads SAVISQKPSRDICQRGTSLTIQCQVDSQVTMMFWYRQQPGQSLTLIATANQGSEATYESGFVIDKFPISRPNLTFSTLTVSNMSPEDSSIYLCSAGQMNTEAFFGQGTRLTVV.